This T cell receptor beta chain was profiled in a study of CD8 T cells in Susac syndrome. The CDR3 is made up of 17 amino acids. The J segment lost 0 bases and the V segment lost 3 bases, leaving 7 bases of the junction unmatched. CDR1 is SGHRS and CDR2 is YFSETQ in the germline V gene. An amount of RNA that ranged from roughly 0.5 to 1 ug was reverse transcribed with random hexamers. Amplification of TCR beta CDR3 was carried out by immunoSEQ multiplex PCR, which covered 54 Vbeta and 13 Jbeta segments. TCRdb re-called the immunoSEQ multiplex PCR reads with MiXCR, one entry per CDR3 protein. The sample lists 300,000 or so distinct CDR3 sequences, about 91% seen once, with approximately 0.065% in the top ten.

The TCR was taken from a human donor with multiple sclerosis. The genes are TRBV5-1 and TRBJ2-7, with 12 bases fitting TRBD2. Sequencing was done on a sample of CD4+ T cells from PBMCs. CDR3 bases: TGCGCCAGCAGCTATGACCTGACTAGCGGGAGCTCCTACGAGCAGTACTTC. It specifies CASSYDLTSGSSYEQYF.